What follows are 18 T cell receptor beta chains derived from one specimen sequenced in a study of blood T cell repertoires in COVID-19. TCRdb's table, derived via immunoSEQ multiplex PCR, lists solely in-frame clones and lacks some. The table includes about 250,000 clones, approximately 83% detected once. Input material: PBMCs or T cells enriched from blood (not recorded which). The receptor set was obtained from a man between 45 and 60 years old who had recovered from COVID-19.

The CDR3, as DNA: TGTGCCACTCGAGACAGGGACGGTCAGCCCCAGCATTTT. Its translation: CATRDRDGQPQHF. The chain links TRBV24-1 to TRBJ1-5; 7 bases map to TRBD1. There are 13 residues in the CDR3. Per the germline V gene, CDR1 is KGHDR and CDR2 is SFDVKD. The V gene end was trimmed by 10 bases and the J gene end by 6 bases; junction bases not matched to a gene: 8.

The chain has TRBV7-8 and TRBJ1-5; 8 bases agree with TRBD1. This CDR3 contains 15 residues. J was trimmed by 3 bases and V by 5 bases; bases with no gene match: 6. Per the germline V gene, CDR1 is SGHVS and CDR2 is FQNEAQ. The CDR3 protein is CASSRQGPINQPQHF. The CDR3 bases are TGTGCCAGCAGCCGACAGGGGCCTATCAATCAGCCCCAGCATTTT.

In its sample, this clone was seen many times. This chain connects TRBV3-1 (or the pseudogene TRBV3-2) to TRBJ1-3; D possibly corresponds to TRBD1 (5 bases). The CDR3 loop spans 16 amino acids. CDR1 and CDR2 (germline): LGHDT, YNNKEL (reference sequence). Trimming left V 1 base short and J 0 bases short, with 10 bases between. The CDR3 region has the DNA TGTGCCAGCAGCCAAGCCCGGGGGAGCTCTGGAAACACCATATATTTT. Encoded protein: CASSQARGSSGNTIYF.

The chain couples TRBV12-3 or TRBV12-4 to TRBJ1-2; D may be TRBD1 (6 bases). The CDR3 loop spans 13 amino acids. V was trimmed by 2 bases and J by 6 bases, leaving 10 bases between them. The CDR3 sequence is CASSLREGDGYTF. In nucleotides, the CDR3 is TGTGCCAGCAGTTTACGGGAGGGGGATGGCTACACCTTC.

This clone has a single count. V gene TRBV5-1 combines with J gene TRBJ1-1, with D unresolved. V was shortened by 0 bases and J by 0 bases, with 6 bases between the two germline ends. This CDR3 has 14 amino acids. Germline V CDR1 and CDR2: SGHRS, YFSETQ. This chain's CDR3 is CASSLGRVNTEAFF. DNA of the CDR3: TGCGCCAGCAGCTTGGGGAGGGTGAACACTGAAGCTTTCTTT.

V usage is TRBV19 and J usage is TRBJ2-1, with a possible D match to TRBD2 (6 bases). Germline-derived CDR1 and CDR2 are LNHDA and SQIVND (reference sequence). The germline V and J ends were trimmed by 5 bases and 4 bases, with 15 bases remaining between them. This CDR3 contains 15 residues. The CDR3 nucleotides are TGTGCCAGTAGTCCTCCTCTAGCGACATACAATGAGCAGTTCTTC. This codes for CASSPPLATYNEQFF.

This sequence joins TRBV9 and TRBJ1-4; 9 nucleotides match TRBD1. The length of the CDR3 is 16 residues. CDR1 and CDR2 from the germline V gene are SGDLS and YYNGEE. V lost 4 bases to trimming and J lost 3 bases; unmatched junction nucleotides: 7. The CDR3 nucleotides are TGTGCCAGCAGCCTGTCCGGGGACAGGGCTAATGAAAAACTGTTTTTT. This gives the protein CASSLSGDRANEKLFF.

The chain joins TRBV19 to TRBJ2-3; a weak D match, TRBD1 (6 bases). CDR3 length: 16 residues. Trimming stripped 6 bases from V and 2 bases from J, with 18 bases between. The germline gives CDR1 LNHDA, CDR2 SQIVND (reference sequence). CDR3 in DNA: TGTGCCAGTAGCTCATCGGGACACATGTTCACAGATACGCAGTATTTT. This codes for CASSSSGHMFTDTQYF.

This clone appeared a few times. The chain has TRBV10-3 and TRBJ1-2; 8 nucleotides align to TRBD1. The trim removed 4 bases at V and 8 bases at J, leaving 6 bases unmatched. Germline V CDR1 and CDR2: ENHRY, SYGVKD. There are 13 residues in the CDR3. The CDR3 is CAISVDRVEGYTF. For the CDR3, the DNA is TGTGCCATCAGTGTGGACAGGGTCGAAGGCTACACCTTC.

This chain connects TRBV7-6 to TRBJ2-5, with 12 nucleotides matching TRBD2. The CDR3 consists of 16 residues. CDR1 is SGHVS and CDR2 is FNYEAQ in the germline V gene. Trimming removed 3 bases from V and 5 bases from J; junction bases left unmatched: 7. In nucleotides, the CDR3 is TGTGCCAGCAGCTTTTTGACTAGCGGGAGATCGGAGACCCAGTACTTC. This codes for CASSFLTSGRSETQYF.

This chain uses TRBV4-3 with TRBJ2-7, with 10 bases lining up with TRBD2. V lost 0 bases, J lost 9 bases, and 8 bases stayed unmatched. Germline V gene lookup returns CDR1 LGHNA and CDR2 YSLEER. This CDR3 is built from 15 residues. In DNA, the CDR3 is TGCGCCAGCAGCCAAGATAGCTTAGGACTAGCGGCGCAGTACTTC. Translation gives CASSQDSLGLAAQYF.

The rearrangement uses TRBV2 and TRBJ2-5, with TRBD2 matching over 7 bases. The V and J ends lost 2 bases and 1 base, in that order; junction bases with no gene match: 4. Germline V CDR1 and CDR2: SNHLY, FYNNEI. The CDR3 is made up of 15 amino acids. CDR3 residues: CASSELRGSQETQYF. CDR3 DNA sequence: TGTGCCAGCAGTGAATTGCGGGGGTCCCAAGAGACCCAGTACTTC.

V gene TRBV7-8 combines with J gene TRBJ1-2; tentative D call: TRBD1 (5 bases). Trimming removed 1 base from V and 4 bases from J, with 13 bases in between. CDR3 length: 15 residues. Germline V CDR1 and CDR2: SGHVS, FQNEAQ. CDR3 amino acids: CASSLGGGSSYGYTF. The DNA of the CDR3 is TGTGCCAGCAGCTTAGGCGGGGGTTCATCCTATGGCTACACCTTC. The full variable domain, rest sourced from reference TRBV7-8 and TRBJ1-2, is GAGVSQSPRYKVAKRGQDVALRCDPISGHVSLFWYQQALGQGPEFLTYFQNEAQLDKSGLPSDRFFAERPEGSVSTLKIQRTQQEDSAVYLCASSLGGGSSYGYTFGSGTRLTVV.

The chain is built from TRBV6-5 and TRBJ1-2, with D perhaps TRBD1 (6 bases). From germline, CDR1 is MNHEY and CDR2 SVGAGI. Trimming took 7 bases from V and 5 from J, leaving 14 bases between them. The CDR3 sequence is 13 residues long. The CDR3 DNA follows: TGTGCCAGCAAGGGGACAAGGATATATGGCTACACCTTC. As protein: CASKGTRIYGYTF.

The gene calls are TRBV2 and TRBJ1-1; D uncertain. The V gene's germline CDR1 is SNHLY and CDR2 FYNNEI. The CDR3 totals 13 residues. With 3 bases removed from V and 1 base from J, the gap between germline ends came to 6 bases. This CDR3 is CASSEEKNTEAFF. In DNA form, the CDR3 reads TGTGCCAGCAGTGAGGAGAAGAACACTGAAGCTTTCTTT.

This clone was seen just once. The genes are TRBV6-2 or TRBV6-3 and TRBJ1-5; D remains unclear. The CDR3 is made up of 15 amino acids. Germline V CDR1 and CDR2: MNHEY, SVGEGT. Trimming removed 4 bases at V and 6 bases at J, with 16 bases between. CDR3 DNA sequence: TGTGCCAGCAGTTCCCCGAAACTTCGGGGTCAGCCCCAGCATTTT. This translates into CASSSPKLRGQPQHF.

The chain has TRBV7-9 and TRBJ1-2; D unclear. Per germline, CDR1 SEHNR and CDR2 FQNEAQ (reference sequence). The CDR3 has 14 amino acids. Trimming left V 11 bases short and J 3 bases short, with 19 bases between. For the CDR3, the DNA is TGTGCCTTACCTGGACCGTCGGGAGACTATGGCTACACCTTC. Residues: CALPGPSGDYGYTF. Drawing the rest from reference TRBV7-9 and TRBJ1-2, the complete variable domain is DTGVSQNPRHKITKRGQNVTFRCDPISEHNRLYWYRQTLGQGPEFLTYFQNEAQLEKSRLLSDRFSAERPKGSFSTLEIQRTEQGDSAMYLCALPGPSGDYGYTFGSGTRLTVV.

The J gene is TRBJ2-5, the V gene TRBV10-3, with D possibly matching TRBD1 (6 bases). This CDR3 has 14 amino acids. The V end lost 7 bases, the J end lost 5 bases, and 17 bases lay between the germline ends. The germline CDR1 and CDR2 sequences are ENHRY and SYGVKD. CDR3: CAITKDSPGETQYF. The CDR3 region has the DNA TGTGCCATCACCAAGGACAGCCCCGGGGAGACCCAGTACTTC.